In its sample, the clone carrying this TCR beta chain was seen a few times. The length of the CDR3 is 17 residues. CDR1 is PRHDT and CDR2 is FYEKMQ in the germline V gene (reference sequence). After removal of 0 bases from V and 0 bases from J, the junction contained 8 bases not matched to a gene. Sample time point: newly diagnosed GD, antithyroid drugs for less than 3 months. PBMC-extracted RNA yielded the TCR library. This sample was included in a study of regulatory T cells in long-lasting Graves disease. Study in general: Graves' patients who were just diagnosed had used antithyroid drugs for under 3 months.

Both iRepertoire HTBI primers and Arm-PCR of CDR3 regions were used to build the TCR beta libraries. MiXCR, applied by TCRdb to the multiplex PCR reads, yields one record per CDR3 protein. Here the sample spans roughly 420,000 distinct CDR3 sequences, around 15% being singletons. The rearrangement links TRBV13 to TRBJ2-7, with 7 nucleotides matching TRBD2. The source is a female donor with Graves disease. Specimen: peripheral blood mononuclear cells (PBMCs), collected at new diagnosis, from a patient treated with antithyroid drugs. Written as DNA, the CDR3 is TGTGCCAGCAGCTTAGGAGGGGCTAGCGGATTCTCCTACGAGCAGTACTTC. Its translation is CASSLGGASGFSYEQYF.